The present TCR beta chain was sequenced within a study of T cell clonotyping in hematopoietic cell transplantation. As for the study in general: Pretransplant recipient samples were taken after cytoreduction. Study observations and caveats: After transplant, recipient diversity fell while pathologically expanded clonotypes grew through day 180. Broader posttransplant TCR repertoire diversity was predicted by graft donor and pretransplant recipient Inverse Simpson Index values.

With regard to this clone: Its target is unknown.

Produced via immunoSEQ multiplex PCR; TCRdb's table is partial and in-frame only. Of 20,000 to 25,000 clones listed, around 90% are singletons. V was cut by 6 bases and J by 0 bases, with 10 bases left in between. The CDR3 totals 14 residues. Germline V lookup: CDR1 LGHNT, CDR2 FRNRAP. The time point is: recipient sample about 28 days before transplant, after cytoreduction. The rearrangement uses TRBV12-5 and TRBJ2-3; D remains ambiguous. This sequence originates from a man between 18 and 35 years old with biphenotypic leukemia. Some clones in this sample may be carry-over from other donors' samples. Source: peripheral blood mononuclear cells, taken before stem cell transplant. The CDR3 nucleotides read TGTGCTAGTGGCCCCGCCGAGAGCACAGATACGCAGTATTTT. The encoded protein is CASGPAESTDTQYF.